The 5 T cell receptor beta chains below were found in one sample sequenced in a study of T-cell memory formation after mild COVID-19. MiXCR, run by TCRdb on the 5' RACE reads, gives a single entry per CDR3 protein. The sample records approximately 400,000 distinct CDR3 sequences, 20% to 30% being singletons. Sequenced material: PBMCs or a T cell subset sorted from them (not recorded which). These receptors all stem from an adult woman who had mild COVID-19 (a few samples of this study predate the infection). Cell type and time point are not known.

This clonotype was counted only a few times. CDR3 DNA: TGTGCCACCAGCAGAACCGGGACAGGGGTTGGCTACACCTTC. Translation: CATSRTGTGVGYTF. The chain couples TRBV15 to TRBJ1-2, with TRBD1 matching 10 bases. Germline V CDR1 and CDR2: LNHNV, YYDKDF (reference sequence). This CDR3 contains 14 residues. V gave up 2 bases and J gave up 7 bases; unmatched junction bases: 4.

In nucleotides, the CDR3 is TGTGCCAGTAGCCATACACTCGGGCTAGCGGGGTACAATGAGCAGTTCTTC. It is translated as CASSHTLGLAGYNEQFF. The V call is TRBV19, the J call TRBJ2-1, with 9 bases that match TRBD2. Trimming removed 6 bases from V and 4 bases from J; junction bases left unmatched: 13. CDR3 length equals 17 residues. Germline V CDR1 and CDR2: LNHDA, SQIVND (reference sequence).

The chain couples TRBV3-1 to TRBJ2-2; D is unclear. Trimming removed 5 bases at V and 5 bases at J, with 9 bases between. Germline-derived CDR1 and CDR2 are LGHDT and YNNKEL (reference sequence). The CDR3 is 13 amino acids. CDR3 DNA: TGTGCCAGCAGCTTCTCACGGACCGGGGAGCTGTTTTTT. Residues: CASSFSRTGELFF.

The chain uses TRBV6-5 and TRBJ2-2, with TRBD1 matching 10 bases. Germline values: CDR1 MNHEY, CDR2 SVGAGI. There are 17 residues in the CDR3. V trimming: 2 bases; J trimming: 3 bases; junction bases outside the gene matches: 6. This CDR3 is CASSYPIGQGDTGELFF. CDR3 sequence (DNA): TGTGCCAGCAGTTACCCCATTGGACAGGGGGACACCGGGGAGCTGTTTTTT.

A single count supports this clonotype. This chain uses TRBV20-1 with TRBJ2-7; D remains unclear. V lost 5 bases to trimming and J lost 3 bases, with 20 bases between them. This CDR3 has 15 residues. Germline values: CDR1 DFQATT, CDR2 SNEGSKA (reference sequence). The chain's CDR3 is CSAWGAQLPSYEQYF. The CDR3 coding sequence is TGCAGTGCTTGGGGTGCCCAGCTTCCGAGCTACGAGCAGTACTTC.